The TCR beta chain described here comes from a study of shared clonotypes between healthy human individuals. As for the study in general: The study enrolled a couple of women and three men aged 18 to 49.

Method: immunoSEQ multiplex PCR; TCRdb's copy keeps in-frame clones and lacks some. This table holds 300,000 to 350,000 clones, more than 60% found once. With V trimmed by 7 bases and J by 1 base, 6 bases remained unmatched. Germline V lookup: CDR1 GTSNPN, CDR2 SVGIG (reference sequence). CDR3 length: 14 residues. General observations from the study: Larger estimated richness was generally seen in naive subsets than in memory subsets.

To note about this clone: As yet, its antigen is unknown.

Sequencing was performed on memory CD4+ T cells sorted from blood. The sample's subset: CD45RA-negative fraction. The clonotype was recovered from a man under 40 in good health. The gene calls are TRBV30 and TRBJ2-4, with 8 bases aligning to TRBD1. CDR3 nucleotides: TGTGCCTTGGAGACAGGGGTGGCCAAAAACATTCAGTACTTC. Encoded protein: CALETGVAKNIQYF.